This TCR beta chain was sequenced during a study of OX40 agonist ivuxolimab in advanced cancers. The wider study: Patients were treated with ivuxolimab, an agonistic anti-OX40 (CD134) antibody. The eligibility criteria allowed prior anti-PD-1, anti-PD-L1 or anti-CTLA-4 therapy, and approximately 38% had some.

General study results and limits: The expanded peripheral T cells' antigen specificity was not determined.

The protocol was immunoSEQ multiplex PCR, while the TCRdb copy is restricted to in-frame clones and leaves out a portion. Among approximately 39,000 clones, around 80% were seen once, and the ten largest hold 11%. In regard to this clone: Its antigen is unknown.

With 7 bases removed from V and 2 bases from J, the gap between germline ends came to 17 bases. In germline, CDR1 is SNHLY, CDR2 FYNNEI. The CDR3 has 15 amino acids. This material consisted of CD4+ or CD8+ T cells sorted from blood, taken in a trial of the OX40 agonist ivuxolimab. This rearrangement joins TRBV2 to TRBJ1-1; D unclear. This TCR came from an adult with an advanced solid tumor such as melanoma, head and neck, liver or kidney cancer. The CDR3 here is CASNPQTTVNTEAFF. The CDR3, as DNA: TGTGCCAGCAACCCCCAAACGACGGTAAACACTGAAGCTTTCTTT.